Sequencing of this TCR beta chain was carried out in a study of T cells in Graves' hyperthyroidism and ophthalmopathy. V lost 0 bases, J lost 9 bases, and 8 bases lay in between. The CDR3 contains 12 residues. Germline V gene lookup returns CDR1 PRHDT and CDR2 FYEKMQ (reference sequence). There were TCR beta CDR3 regions amplified from RNA transcripts. An initial round of RT-PCR targeting the TCR CDR3 relied on the HTBI primer set. TCRdb reanalysed the multiplex PCR reads using MiXCR and keeps one entry per CDR3 protein. The table has about 840,000 distinct CDR3 sequences, 38% seen once. PBMCs were derived from roughly 9.6 ml fresh peripheral blood.

The specimen sequenced was blood. This TCR derives from a man aged 18 to 29 with Graves' hyperthyroidism. V usage is TRBV13 and J usage is TRBJ1-1; D is unresolved. CDR3 protein: CASSLGGDKAFF. CDR3 DNA sequence: TGTGCCAGCAGCTTAGGGGGCGATAAAGCTTTCTTT.